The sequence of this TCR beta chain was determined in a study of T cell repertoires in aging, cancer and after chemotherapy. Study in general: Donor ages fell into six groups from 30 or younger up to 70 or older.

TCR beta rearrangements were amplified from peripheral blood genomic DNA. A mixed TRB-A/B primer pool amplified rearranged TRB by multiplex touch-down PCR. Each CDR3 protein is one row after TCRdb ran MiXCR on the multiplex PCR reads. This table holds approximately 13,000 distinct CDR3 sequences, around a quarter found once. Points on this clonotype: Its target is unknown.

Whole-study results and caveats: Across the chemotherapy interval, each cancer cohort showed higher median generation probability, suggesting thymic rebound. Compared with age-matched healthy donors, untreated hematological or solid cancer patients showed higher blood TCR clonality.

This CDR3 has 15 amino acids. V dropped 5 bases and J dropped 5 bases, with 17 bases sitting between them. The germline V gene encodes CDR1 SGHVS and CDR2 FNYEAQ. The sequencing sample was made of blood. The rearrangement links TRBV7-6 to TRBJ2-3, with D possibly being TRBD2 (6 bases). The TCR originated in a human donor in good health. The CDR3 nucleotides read TGTGCCAGCAGCCCGGGGGAGAGTAGGATAGATACGCAGTATTTT. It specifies CASSPGESRIDTQYF.